This T cell receptor (beta chain) was retrieved from a study of human T cells and chemical hapten exposure. Time point meaning: pre-sensitization, week 0. Treatment described: therapeutic diphenylcyclopropenone sensitization with weekly scalp DPC. Ahead of each patch test application, blood was drawn. In regard to this clonotype: Its target is unknown.

TCRdb redid the calling of the RACE reads with MiXCR, one entry per CDR3 protein. The profile covers more than 55,000 distinct CDR3 sequences, with over 9% appearing a single time and 3% to 4.5% taken by the ten largest. Study results and caveats: Given that the donors had alopecia, their immune response may differ from that seen in healthy people. In the PT1 data, expanded TCR counts showed a positive correlation with patch test score. Following DPC sensitization, TCRs present above 1 in 1000 frequency showed no change.

Trimming pared 5 bases from V and 1 base from J, leaving 14 bases between. The CDR3 totals 15 residues. In germline, CDR1 is MNHEY, CDR2 SVGEGT. The chain couples TRBV6-2 or TRBV6-3 to TRBJ1-1, with D uncertain. The source material was whole blood, sampled in connection with sensitization to the hapten diphenylcyclopropenone (DPC). The TCR was taken from a woman aged 35 to 49 with alopecia areata. Some clones in this sample may be carry-over from other donors' samples. CDR3 residues: CASSPGLKANTEAFF. CDR3 nucleotides: TGTGCCAGCAGTCCCGGGCTGAAAGCGAACACTGAAGCTTTCTTT.